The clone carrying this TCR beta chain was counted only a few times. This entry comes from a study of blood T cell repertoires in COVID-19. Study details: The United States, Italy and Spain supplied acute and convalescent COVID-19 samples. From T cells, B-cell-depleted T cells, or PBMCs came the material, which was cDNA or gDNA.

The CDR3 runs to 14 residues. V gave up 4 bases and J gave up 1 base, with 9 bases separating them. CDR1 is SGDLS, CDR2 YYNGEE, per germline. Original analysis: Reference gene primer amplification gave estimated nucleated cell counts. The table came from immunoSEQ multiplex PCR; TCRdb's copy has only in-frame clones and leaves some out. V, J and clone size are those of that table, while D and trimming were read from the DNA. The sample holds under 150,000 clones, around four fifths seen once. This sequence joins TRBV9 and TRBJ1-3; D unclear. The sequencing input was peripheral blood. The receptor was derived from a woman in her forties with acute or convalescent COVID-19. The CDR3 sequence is CASSPGWSGNTIYF. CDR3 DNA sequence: TGTGCCAGCAGCCCGGGTTGGTCTGGAAACACCATATATTTT.